Below, 13 T cell receptor beta chains from the same sample are listed, as sequenced in a study of identical twins. MiXCR, applied by TCRdb to the 5' RACE reads, yields one record per CDR3 protein. Here the sample spans about 530,000 distinct CDR3 sequences, roughly 15% being singletons. Separately, the same data were catalogued under a study of yellow fever vaccine responses in identical twins.

The source material was CD4+ T cells sorted from blood. The receptor source for this set is a woman between 18 and 30 years old in good health.

This clonotype has at least ten counts. V gene TRBV12-3 or TRBV12-4 combines with J gene TRBJ2-1; D uncertain. Trimming pared 7 bases from V and 4 bases from J, leaving 17 bases between. The CDR3 is 15 residues long. As DNA, the CDR3 is TGTGCCAGCACCCCCCAGGCTAGTGGGTACAATGAGCAGTTCTTC. As protein: CASTPQASGYNEQFF.

This clonotype was counted between two and nine times. The rearrangement uses TRBV10-2 and TRBJ2-3; D is unclear. CDR1 WSHSY and CDR2 SAAADI come from the germline V gene. V was pared by 3 bases and J by 2 bases, with 6 bases between. CDR3 length: 13 amino acids. CDR3 in DNA: TGCGCCAGCAGTGAAGGAATCACAGATACGCAGTATTTT. It is translated as CASSEGITDTQYF.

J is TRBJ2-2 and V is TRBV6-1; 8 nucleotides match TRBD2. Germline V lookup: CDR1 MNHNS, CDR2 SASEGT. J was trimmed by 7 bases and V by 7 bases; bases with no gene match: 8. The CDR3 has 14 residues. CDR3 region: CASTPREGVGELFF. In DNA form, the CDR3 reads TGTGCCAGCACCCCTCGGGAGGGTGTCGGGGAGCTGTTTTTT.

This clonotype was seen a few times. The CDR3 DNA sequence: TGCAGCGCAACCAAGGGACTAGCGGGTTTAGAGCAGTTCTTC. As protein: CSATKGLAGLEQFF. The chain carries TRBV29-1 and TRBJ2-1; 12 bases are a match to TRBD2. Trimming at V came to 7 bases and at J to 10 bases, leaving 11 bases not matched to a gene. The CDR3 sequence is 14 residues long. CDR1 and CDR2 (germline): SQVTM, ANQGSEA.

This clonotype has ten or more counts. V and J are TRBV20-1 and TRBJ2-3; D unresolved. The V and J ends lost 1 base and 0 bases respectively, with 5 bases between them. Germline V gene data show CDR1 as DFQATT and CDR2 as SNEGSKA (reference sequence). This CDR3 has 13 amino acids. CDR3 DNA sequence: TGCAGTGCTAGAGGACTTAGCACAGATACGCAGTATTTT. It is translated as CSARGLSTDTQYF.

The V gene is TRBV5-6, the J gene TRBJ2-4; D is perhaps TRBD2 (5 bases). CDR1 SGHDT and CDR2 YYEEEE come from the germline V gene. With 0 bases removed from V and 10 bases from J, the gap between germline ends came to 17 bases. This CDR3 is built from 15 residues. CDR3 DNA sequence: TGTGCCAGCAGCTTGGGTTACCACCGTGGGAGAATTCAGTACTTC. It codes for CASSLGYHRGRIQYF.

This clonotype was picked up a small number of times. The rearrangement uses TRBV29-1 and TRBJ1-1; D is possibly TRBD1 (5 bases). Trimming removed 7 bases at V and 3 bases at J, with 21 bases between. The germline CDR1 and CDR2 sequences are SQVTM and ANQGSEA. CDR3 length: 15 residues. Written as DNA, the CDR3 is TGCAGCGCCCGAGGGCCATTGGGGGGAGACACTGAAGCTTTCTTT. This gives the protein CSARGPLGGDTEAFF.

This clonotype was observed a few times. This chain links TRBV12-3 or TRBV12-4 with TRBJ1-2, with D unresolved. The CDR3 is 12 amino acids. Trimming removed 1 base at V and 8 bases at J, with 8 bases between. The DNA of the CDR3 is TGTGCCAGCAGTTTAGACCGAAGGGGCTACACCTTC. This sequence encodes CASSLDRRGYTF.

The sample holds a few counts of this clonotype. This chain joins TRBV29-1 and TRBJ1-1, with no clear D. CDR1 SQVTM and CDR2 ANQGSEA come from the germline V gene. The V gene lost 3 bases and the J gene lost 4 bases, with 9 bases spanning the gap. There are 12 residues in the CDR3. CDR3: CSVDGQSTEAFF. The DNA of the CDR3 is TGCAGCGTTGATGGGCAGAGCACTGAAGCTTTCTTT.

The chain is built from TRBV3-1 and TRBJ2-7; a possible D gene is TRBD2 (7 bases). Looked up from germline, CDR1 is LGHDT and CDR2 is YNNKEL (reference sequence). Trimming took off 4 bases at V and 7 bases at J, with 23 bases between the two ends. The CDR3 length is 16 residues. The CDR3 DNA follows: TGTGCCAGCAGCCGAGGGGGAGCGGGGACCCCTCGGGAGCAGTACTTC. Translation: CASSRGGAGTPREQYF.

V gene TRBV18 combines with J gene TRBJ2-5; D possibly corresponds to TRBD1 (7 bases). V lost 0 bases and J lost 3, with 11 bases in between. Germline CDR1 is KGHSH and CDR2 is LQKENI. This CDR3 comprises 15 residues. CDR3 in amino acids: CASSPPQGEEETQYF. The CDR3 DNA follows: TGTGCCAGCTCACCACCGCAGGGGGAGGAAGAGACCCAGTACTTC. The variable domain in full, completed from reference TRBV18 and TRBJ2-5, reads NAGVMQNPRHLVRRRGQEARLRCSPMKGHSHVYWYRQLPEEGLKFMVYLQKENIIDESGMPKERFSAEFPKEGPSILRIQQVVRGDSAAYFCASSPPQGEEETQYFGPGTRLLVL.

The chain has TRBV3-1 and TRBJ2-7; the D is unclear. V gave up 3 bases and J gave up 3 bases, with 12 bases separating them. Germline assignment: CDR1 LGHDT and CDR2 YNNKEL (reference sequence). This CDR3 has 14 residues. The CDR3 sequence: CASSHPLRLYEQYF. The CDR3 nucleotides read TGTGCCAGCAGCCACCCTCTGAGACTCTACGAGCAGTACTTC.

In this sample, this clonotype turned up a few times. V gene TRBV6-1 combines with J gene TRBJ2-5; 7 nucleotides align to TRBD1. Germline assignment: CDR1 MNHNS and CDR2 SASEGT. J gave up 5 bases and V 6 bases, and 12 bases lay outside the gene matches. The CDR3 is 15 residues long. DNA of the CDR3: TGTGCCAGCAGCCCCCGACAGGGTGCACGGGAGACCCAGTACTTC. Protein: CASSPRQGARETQYF.